The next 22 T cell receptor beta chains were all read from a single sample in a study of human T cells and chemical hapten exposure. Each CDR3 protein is one row after TCRdb ran MiXCR on the RACE reads. The sample consists of about 120,000 distinct CDR3 sequences, 9% to 14% of them appearing once. Documented time point: patch test 1, 2 weeks after DPC sensitization. As for treatment: therapeutic diphenylcyclopropenone sensitization with weekly scalp DPC. The source material was whole blood, sampled in connection with sensitization to the hapten diphenylcyclopropenone (DPC). The receptors were sampled from a woman between 45 and 65 years old with alopecia areata. Some clones in this sample may be carry-over from other donors' samples.

This clonotype was picked up many times. The V gene is TRBV11-2, the J gene TRBJ2-5; the match to TRBD2 covers 8 bases. This CDR3 is 15 amino acids long. Germline CDR1 and CDR2: SGHAT and FQNNGV. V gave up 5 bases and J gave up 2 bases; unmatched junction bases: 7. The CDR3 here is CASSHPTSGQETQYF. The CDR3 DNA reads TGTGCCAGCAGCCACCCCACTAGCGGACAAGAGACCCAGTACTTC. Filled out from reference TRBV11-2 and TRBJ2-5, the complete variable domain reads EAGVAQSPRYKIIEKRQSVAFWCNPISGHATLYWYQQILGQGPKLLIQFQNNGVVDDSQLPKDRFSAERLKGVDSTLKIQPAKLEDSAVYLCASSHPTSGQETQYFGPGTRLLVL.

The chain recombines TRBV6-6 with TRBJ1-3; D remains unclear. Germline V CDR1 and CDR2: MNHNY, SVGAGI (reference sequence). There are 16 residues in the CDR3. With 5 bases removed from V and 0 bases from J, the gap between germline ends came to 14 bases. CDR3 nucleotides: TGTGCCAGCAGTCGAGTGGCGCCCGACTCTGGAAACACCATATATTTT. Translation: CASSRVAPDSGNTIYF.

The chain recombines TRBV7-2 with TRBJ1-5; D is unresolved. V was cut by 2 bases and J by 6 bases, with 5 bases left in between. Germline-derived CDR1 and CDR2 are SGHTA and FQGNSA. This CDR3 has 12 amino acids. CDR3 DNA: TGTGCCAGCAGCTTATATACTCAGCCCCAGCATTTT. Translating it yields CASSLYTQPQHF. The full variable domain, in which reference TRBV7-2 and TRBJ1-5 provide the parts outside the CDR3, is GAGVSQSPSNKVTEKGKDVELRCDPISGHTALYWYRQSLGQGLEFLIYFQGNSAPDKSGLPSDRFSAERTGGSVSTLTIQRTQQEDSAVYLCASSLYTQPQHFGDGTRLSIL.

This clonotype has a count of ten or more. V is TRBV11-2 and J is TRBJ2-3, with 12 bases matching TRBD2. CDR1 is SGHAT, CDR2 FQNNGV, per germline. V was pared by 1 base and J by 2 bases, with 4 bases of the junction left unmatched. The CDR3 length is 17 residues. The CDR3 DNA is TGTGCCAGCAGCTTAGGACTAGCGGGGGTCCCCACAGATACGCAGTATTTT. This sequence encodes CASSLGLAGVPTDTQYF. The full variable domain, completed using reference TRBV11-2 and TRBJ2-3, is EAGVAQSPRYKIIEKRQSVAFWCNPISGHATLYWYQQILGQGPKLLIQFQNNGVVDDSQLPKDRFSAERLKGVDSTLKIQPAKLEDSAVYLCASSLGLAGVPTDTQYFGPGTRLTVL.

This clonotype showed up many times. This sequence joins TRBV29-1 and TRBJ1-1, with D unclear. With 4 bases removed from V and 4 bases from J, the gap between germline ends came to 7 bases. This CDR3 is built from 11 residues. Germline V gene sequence: CDR1 SQVTM, CDR2 ANQGSEA. CDR3 sequence: CSVAISTEAFF. As DNA, the CDR3 is TGCAGCGTTGCCATTAGCACTGAAGCTTTCTTT.

This clonotype showed up many times. V usage is TRBV18 and J usage is TRBJ2-1; D uncertain. The ends were cut back, 2 bases at V and 4 bases at J, with 12 bases in the middle. This CDR3 contains 15 residues. Looked up from germline, CDR1 is KGHSH and CDR2 is LQKENI. CDR3 DNA sequence: TGTGCCAGCTCACCATCGGTTGTATCGTACAATGAGCAGTTCTTC. Residues: CASSPSVVSYNEQFF.

To note about this clonotype: A much larger clone lies a single base off, so this may be a read error. The chain uses TRBV18 and TRBJ1-6, with D possibly being TRBD1 (5 bases). Between the trimmed V and J ends, which lost 3 bases and 10 bases, there was a span of 10 bases. In germline, CDR1 is KGHSH, CDR2 LQKENI. This CDR3 is 13 amino acids long. CDR3 coding DNA: TGTGCCAGCTCACCCGTCGGGGCCTCACCCCTCCACTTT. Protein product: CASSPVGASPLHF.

This clonotype was seen more than once but under ten times. The rearrangement uses TRBV3-1 and TRBJ1-1; D remains unclear. V gave up 9 bases and J gave up 8 bases, with 16 bases separating them. CDR3 length: 12 residues. Germline V gene lookup returns CDR1 LGHDT and CDR2 YNNKEL (reference sequence). The CDR3, as DNA: TGTGCCAGTGGCCTAAGTCGGGCAGAAGCTTTCTTT. Translated, it gives CASGLSRAEAFF.

This clonotype was seen only a few times. The rearrangement links TRBV20-1 to TRBJ1-4; TRBD1 might be the D (6 bases). The CDR3 spans 15 residues. Germline CDR1 DFQATT, CDR2 SNEGSKA (reference sequence). V was pared by 1 base and J by 7 bases, with 16 bases between. The CDR3 is CSARGGGPATEKLFF. CDR3 in DNA: TGCAGTGCTAGAGGAGGGGGGCCGGCCACTGAAAAACTGTTTTTT.

This clonotype was counted ten times or more. The chain uses TRBV28 and TRBJ1-5; no clear D gene. Germline V gene sequence: CDR1 MDHEN, CDR2 SYDVKM. The ends were cut back, 11 bases at V and 3 bases at J, with 11 bases in the middle. This CDR3 is built from 12 residues. The CDR3 is CACWTLNQPQHF. CDR3 nucleotide sequence: TGTGCCTGTTGGACTCTCAATCAGCCCCAGCATTTT. Combining the CDR3 with reference TRBV28 and TRBJ1-5 gives the whole variable domain DVKVTQSSRYLVKRTGEKVFLECVQDMDHENMFWYRQDPGLGLRLIYFSYDVKMKEKGDIPEGYSVSREKKERFSLILESASTNQTSMYLCACWTLNQPQHFGDGTRLSIL.

The chain combines TRBV6-5 with TRBJ1-1; D is uncertain. Germline assignment: CDR1 MNHEY and CDR2 SVGAGI. The V end lost 2 bases, the J end lost 1 base, and 5 bases lay between the germline ends. The CDR3 consists of 13 residues. In DNA, the CDR3 is TGTGCCAGCAGTTACCAGAGGAACACTGAAGCTTTCTTT. This encodes CASSYQRNTEAFF.

This clonotype appeared a few times. This chain connects TRBV5-4 to TRBJ2-2, with D perhaps TRBD2 (6 bases). V lost 4 bases to trimming and J lost 7 bases, with 14 bases between them. Germline V gene sequence: CDR1 SGHNT, CDR2 YYREEE (reference sequence). The CDR3 is 14 amino acids. The DNA for the CDR3 is TGTGCCAGCAGCCTATGGGGGAGGAACGGGGAGCTGTTTTTT. Its protein product is CASSLWGRNGELFF.

This clonotype occurred many times. V usage is TRBV7-9 and J usage is TRBJ1-4, with D hard to call. V was trimmed by 0 bases and J by 7 bases, leaving 9 bases between them. This CDR3 contains 14 residues. Germline CDR1 and CDR2: SEHNR and FQNEAQ (reference sequence). CDR3 sequence (DNA): TGTGCCAGCAGCTTAGCCCTGGACGGTGAAAAACTGTTTTTT. Translation gives CASSLALDGEKLFF.

This sequence joins TRBV6-6 and TRBJ1-2; D unclear. There are 17 residues in the CDR3. Germline V CDR1 and CDR2: MNHNY, SVGAGI (reference sequence). The V end was cut by 0 bases, the J end by 8 bases, with 22 bases between. The DNA of the CDR3 is TGTGCCAGCAGTTACTCGGGTCGCGCCAGGTTGCCCCGGGGCTACACCTTC. This sequence encodes CASSYSGRARLPRGYTF.

The table lists this clonotype with a few counts. The V gene is TRBV5-5, the J gene TRBJ2-1; TRBD2 matches 8 bases. CDR3 size: 19 residues. Trimming cost V 0 bases and J 2 bases; bases outside gene matches: 13. Germline V gene sequence: CDR1 SGHKS, CDR2 YYEKEE (reference sequence). Written as DNA, the CDR3 is TGTGCCAGCAGCTTGGGAAGGCTTCTCGCGGGAGGAACCTACAATGAGCAGTTCTTC. Translation: CASSLGRLLAGGTYNEQFF.

This clonotype came up a few times. Here the CDR3 reads CASSLPGSLTQYF. The CDR3 nucleotides read TGTGCCAGCAGCCTACCTGGGAGTTTGACGCAGTATTTT. The V gene is TRBV3-1, the J gene TRBJ2-3; D is possibly TRBD2 (5 bases). CDR1 is LGHDT and CDR2 is YNNKEL in the germline V gene (reference sequence). V lost 4 bases and J 9 bases, leaving 14 bases between the germline ends. This CDR3 is 13 amino acids long.

This clonotype came up many times. The rearrangement links TRBV6-2 or TRBV6-3 to TRBJ2-3; 8 nucleotides match TRBD1. Germline CDR1 MNHEY, CDR2 SVGEGT. With V trimmed by 6 bases and J by 2 bases, 10 bases remained unmatched. This CDR3 spans 16 amino acids. CDR3 amino acids: CASRESMDRVTDTQYF. DNA of the CDR3: TGTGCCAGCAGGGAATCCATGGACAGGGTCACAGATACGCAGTATTTT.

The V gene is TRBV9, the J gene TRBJ1-5, with D perhaps TRBD1 (6 bases). CDR3 length: 16 residues. Trimming removed 1 base at V and 5 bases at J, with 16 bases between. The germline V gene has CDR1 SGDLS and CDR2 YYNGEE. CDR3 amino acids: CASSVSPLSGDQPQHF. CDR3 nucleotides: TGTGCCAGCAGCGTATCCCCACTATCAGGGGATCAGCCCCAGCATTTT.

This clonotype showed up many times. This CDR3 reads CASGLVQKFSNQPQHF. For the CDR3, the DNA is TGTGCTAGTGGTTTGGTACAAAAGTTTAGCAATCAGCCCCAGCATTTT. The chain joins TRBV12-5 to TRBJ1-5; D is ambiguous. The CDR3 consists of 16 residues. The germline V and J ends were trimmed by 0 bases and 0 bases, with 9 bases remaining between them. Germline V gives CDR1 LGHNT, CDR2 FRNRAP.

This clonotype was detected ten times or more. The rearrangement joins TRBV6-2 or TRBV6-3 to TRBJ2-7; D gene unclear. This CDR3 contains 15 residues. Germline loops: CDR1 MNHEY, CDR2 SVGEGT. V lost 2 bases and J 6 bases, leaving 17 bases between the germline ends. The CDR3 nucleotides read TGTGCCAGCAGTTACGTGGCGTTCCCCCGACCCGAGCAGTACTTC. It yields the protein CASSYVAFPRPEQYF.

There are many counts of this clonotype. The V and J genes are TRBV7-6 and TRBJ2-3; 8 bases align to TRBD2. The length of the CDR3 is 17 residues. V shed 5 bases and J 3 bases; nucleotides not matched to a gene: 13. CDR1 is SGHVS, CDR2 FNYEAQ, per germline. The CDR3 region has the DNA TGTGCCAGCAGCAGCCGGGTGAGCGGGAGAGGGACAGATACGCAGTATTTT. It yields the protein CASSSRVSGRGTDTQYF. Complete variable domain (other parts from reference TRBV7-6 and TRBJ2-3): GAGVSQSPRYKVTKRGQDVALRCDPISGHVSLYWYRQALGQGPEFLTYFNYEAQQDKSGLPNDRFSAERPEGSISTLTIQRTEQRDSAMYRCASSSRVSGRGTDTQYFGPGTRLTVL.

This clonotype was seen only a few times. This chain uses TRBV2 with TRBJ2-1; 14 bases fit TRBD2. The germline V gene encodes CDR1 SNHLY and CDR2 FYNNEI. The CDR3 is 18 amino acids. J gave up 4 bases and V 7 bases, and 12 bases lay outside the gene matches. CDR3: CASIQGLAGGVGYNEQFF. CDR3 DNA: TGTGCCAGCATCCAAGGACTAGCGGGAGGAGTTGGGTACAATGAGCAGTTCTTC.